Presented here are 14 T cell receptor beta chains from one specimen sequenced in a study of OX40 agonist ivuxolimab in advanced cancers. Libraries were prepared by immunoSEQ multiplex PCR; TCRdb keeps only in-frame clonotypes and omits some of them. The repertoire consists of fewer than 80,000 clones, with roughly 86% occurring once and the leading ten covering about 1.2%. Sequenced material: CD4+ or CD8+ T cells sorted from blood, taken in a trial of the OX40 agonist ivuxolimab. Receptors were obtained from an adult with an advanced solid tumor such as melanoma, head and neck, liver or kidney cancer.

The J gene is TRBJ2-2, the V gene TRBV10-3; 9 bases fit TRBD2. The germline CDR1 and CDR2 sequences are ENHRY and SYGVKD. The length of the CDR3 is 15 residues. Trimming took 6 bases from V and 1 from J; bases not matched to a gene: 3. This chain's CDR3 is CAIRIAGVNTGELFF. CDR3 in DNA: TGTGCCATCAGGATAGCGGGGGTGAACACCGGGGAGCTGTTTTTT.

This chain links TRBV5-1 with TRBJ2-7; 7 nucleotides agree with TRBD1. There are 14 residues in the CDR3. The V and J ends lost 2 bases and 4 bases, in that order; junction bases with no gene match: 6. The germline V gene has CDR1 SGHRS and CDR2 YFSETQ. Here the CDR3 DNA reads TGCGCCAGCAGCTTTTTACACAGGGGTTACGAGCAGTACTTC. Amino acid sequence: CASSFLHRGYEQYF.

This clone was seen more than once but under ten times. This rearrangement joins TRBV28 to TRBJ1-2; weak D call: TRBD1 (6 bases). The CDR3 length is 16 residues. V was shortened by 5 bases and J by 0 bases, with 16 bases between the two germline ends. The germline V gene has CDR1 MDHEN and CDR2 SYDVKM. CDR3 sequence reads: CASSPGGAEANYGYTF. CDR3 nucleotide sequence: TGTGCCAGCAGTCCCGGGGGGGCCGAGGCTAACTATGGCTACACCTTC.

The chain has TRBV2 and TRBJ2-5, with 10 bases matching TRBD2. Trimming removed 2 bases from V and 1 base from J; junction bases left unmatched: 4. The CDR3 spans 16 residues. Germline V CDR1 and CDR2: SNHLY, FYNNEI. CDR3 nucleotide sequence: TGTGCCAGCAGTGAATGGTTAGCGGGGGGCCAAGAGACCCAGTACTTC. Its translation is CASSEWLAGGQETQYF. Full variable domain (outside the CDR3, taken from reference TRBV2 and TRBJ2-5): EPEVTQTPSHQVTQMGQEVILRCVPISNHLYFYWYRQILGQKVEFLVSFYNNEISEKSEIFDDQFSVERPDGSNFTLKIRSTKLEDSAMYFCASSEWLAGGQETQYFGPGTRLLVL.

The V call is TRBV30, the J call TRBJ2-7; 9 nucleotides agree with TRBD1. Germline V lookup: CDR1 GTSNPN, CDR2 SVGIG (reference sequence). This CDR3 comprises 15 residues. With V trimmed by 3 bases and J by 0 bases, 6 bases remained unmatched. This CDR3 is CAWSKQGASSYEQYF. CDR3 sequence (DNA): TGTGCCTGGAGCAAACAGGGGGCGAGCTCCTACGAGCAGTACTTC. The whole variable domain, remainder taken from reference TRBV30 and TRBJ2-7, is SQTIHQWPATLVQPVGSPLSLECTVEGTSNPNLYWYRQAAGRGLQLLFYSVGIGQISSEVPQNLSASRPQDRQFILSSKKLLLSDSGFYLCAWSKQGASSYEQYFGPGTRLTVT.

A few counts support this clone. The CDR3 reads CASSLDSVSGNTIYF. Written as DNA, the CDR3 is TGTGCCAGCAGCTTAGATTCCGTGTCCGGAAACACCATATATTTT. The chain carries TRBV7-8 and TRBJ1-3; no clear D gene. This CDR3 has 15 residues. Germline CDR1 SGHVS, CDR2 FQNEAQ. V lost 1 base, J lost 4 bases, and 11 bases lay in between.

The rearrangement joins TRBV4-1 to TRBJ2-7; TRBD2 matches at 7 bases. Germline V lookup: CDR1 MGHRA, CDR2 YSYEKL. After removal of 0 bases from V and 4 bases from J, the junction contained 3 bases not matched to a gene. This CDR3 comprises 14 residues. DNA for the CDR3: TGCGCCAGCAGCCAAGAGCGGCGGGAGTACGAGCAGTACTTC. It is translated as CASSQERREYEQYF.

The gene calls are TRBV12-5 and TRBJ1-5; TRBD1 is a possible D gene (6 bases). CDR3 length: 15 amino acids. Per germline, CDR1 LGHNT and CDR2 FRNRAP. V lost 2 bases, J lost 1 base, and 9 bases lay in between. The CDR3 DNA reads TGTGCTAGTGGTTTGTCGGGACAAAGCAATCAGCCCCAGCATTTT. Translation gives CASGLSGQSNQPQHF.

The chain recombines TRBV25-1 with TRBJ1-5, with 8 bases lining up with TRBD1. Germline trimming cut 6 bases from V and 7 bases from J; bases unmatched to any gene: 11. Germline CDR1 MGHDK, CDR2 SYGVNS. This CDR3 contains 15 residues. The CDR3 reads CASSPGQAAGQPQHF. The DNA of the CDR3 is TGTGCCAGCAGCCCGGGACAGGCAGCGGGACAGCCCCAGCATTTT.

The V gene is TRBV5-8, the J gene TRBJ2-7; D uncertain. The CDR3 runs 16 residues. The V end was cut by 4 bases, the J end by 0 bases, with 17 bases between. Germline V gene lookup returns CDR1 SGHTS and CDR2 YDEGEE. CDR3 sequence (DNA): TGTGCCAGCAGCCCGCCTTGGGCACTGAGCTCCTACGAGCAGTACTTC. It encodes CASSPPWALSSYEQYF.

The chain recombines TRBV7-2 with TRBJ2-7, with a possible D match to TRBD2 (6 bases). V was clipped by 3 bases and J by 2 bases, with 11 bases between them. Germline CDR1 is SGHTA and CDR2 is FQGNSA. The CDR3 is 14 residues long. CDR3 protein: CASSFGGEAYEQYF. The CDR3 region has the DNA TGTGCCAGCAGCTTCGGCGGGGAGGCCTACGAGCAGTACTTC. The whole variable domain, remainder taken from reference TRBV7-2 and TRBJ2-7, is GAGVSQSPSNKVTEKGKDVELRCDPISGHTALYWYRQSLGQGLEFLIYFQGNSAPDKSGLPSDRFSAERTGGSVSTLTIQRTQQEDSAVYLCASSFGGEAYEQYFGPGTRLTVT.

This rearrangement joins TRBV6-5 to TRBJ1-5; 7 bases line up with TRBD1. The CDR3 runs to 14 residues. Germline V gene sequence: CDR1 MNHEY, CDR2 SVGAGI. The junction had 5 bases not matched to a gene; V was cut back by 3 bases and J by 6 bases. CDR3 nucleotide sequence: TGTGCCAGCAGTTATCAGACAGGGACTCAGCCCCAGCATTTT. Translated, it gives CASSYQTGTQPQHF.

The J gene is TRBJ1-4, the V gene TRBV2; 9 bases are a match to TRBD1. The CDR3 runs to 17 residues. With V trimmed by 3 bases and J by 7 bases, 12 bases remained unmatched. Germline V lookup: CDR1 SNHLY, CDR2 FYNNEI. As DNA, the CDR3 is TGTGCCAGCAGTGAGAGGGACAGGGCCTGGATGGGTGAAAAACTGTTTTTT. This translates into CASSERDRAWMGEKLFF. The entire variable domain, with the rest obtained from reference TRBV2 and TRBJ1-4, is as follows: EPEVTQTPSHQVTQMGQEVILRCVPISNHLYFYWYRQILGQKVEFLVSFYNNEISEKSEIFDDQFSVERPDGSNFTLKIRSTKLEDSAMYFCASSERDRAWMGEKLFFGSGTQLSVL.

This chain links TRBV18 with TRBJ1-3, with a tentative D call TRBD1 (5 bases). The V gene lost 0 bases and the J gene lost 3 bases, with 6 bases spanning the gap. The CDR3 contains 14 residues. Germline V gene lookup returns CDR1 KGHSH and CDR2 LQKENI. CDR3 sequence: CASSPPRVGNTIYF. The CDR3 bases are TGTGCCAGCTCACCACCCAGGGTTGGAAACACCATATATTTT.